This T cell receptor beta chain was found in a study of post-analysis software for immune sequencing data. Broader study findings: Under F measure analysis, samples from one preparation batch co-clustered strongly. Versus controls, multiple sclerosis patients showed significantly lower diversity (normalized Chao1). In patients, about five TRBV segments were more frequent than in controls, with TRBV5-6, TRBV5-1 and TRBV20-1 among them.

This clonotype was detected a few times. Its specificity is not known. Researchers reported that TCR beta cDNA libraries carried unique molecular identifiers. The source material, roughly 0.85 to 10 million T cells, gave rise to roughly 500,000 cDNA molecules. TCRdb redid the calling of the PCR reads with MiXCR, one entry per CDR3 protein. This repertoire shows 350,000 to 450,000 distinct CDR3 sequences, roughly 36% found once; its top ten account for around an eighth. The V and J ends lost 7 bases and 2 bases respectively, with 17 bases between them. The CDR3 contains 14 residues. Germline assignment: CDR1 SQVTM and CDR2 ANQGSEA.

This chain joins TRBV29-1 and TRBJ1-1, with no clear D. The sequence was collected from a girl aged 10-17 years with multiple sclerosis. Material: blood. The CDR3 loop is CSAGVGLYNTEAFF. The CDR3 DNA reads TGCAGCGCCGGTGTAGGGTTGTATAACACTGAAGCTTTCTTT. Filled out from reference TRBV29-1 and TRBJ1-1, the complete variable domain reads SAVISQKPSRDICQRGTSLTIQCQVDSQVTMMFWYRQQPGQSLTLIATANQGSEATYESGFVIDKFPISRPNLTFSTLTVSNMSPEDSSIYLCSAGVGLYNTEAFFGQGTRLTVV.